Presented here are 32 T cell receptor beta chains from one specimen sequenced in a study of blood T cell repertoires in COVID-19. Sequencing was performed with immunoSEQ multiplex PCR; in TCRdb, only in-frame clones are kept and a portion is missing. This sample has some 49,000 clones, with around 81% found just once. Sequencing input: peripheral blood. Receptors were obtained from a woman aged 80 or older with COVID-19, enrolled during active disease.

DNA for the CDR3: TGTGCCAGTAGAGCGTCCCGGTCCGGGGAGCTGTTTTTT. Its protein product is CASRASRSGELFF. J is TRBJ2-2 and V is TRBV19; D remains unclear. V lost 6 bases to trimming and J lost 6 bases, with 11 bases between them. CDR3 size: 13 residues. Germline values: CDR1 LNHDA, CDR2 SQIVND (reference sequence).

The chain couples TRBV15 to TRBJ2-1, with TRBD2 identical over 8 bases. Trimming at V came to 5 bases and at J to 2 bases, leaving 8 bases not matched to a gene. Germline V gives CDR1 LNHNV, CDR2 YYDKDF (reference sequence). The length of the CDR3 is 16 residues. CDR3 DNA: TGTGCCACCAGCGGGGAACGGGAGGGGGCCTACAATGAGCAGTTCTTC. It yields the protein CATSGEREGAYNEQFF.

The chain carries TRBV5-8 and TRBJ1-1; D gene uncertain. V was clipped by 1 base and J by 5 bases, with 9 bases between them. From germline, CDR1 is SGHTS and CDR2 YDEGEE. The CDR3 totals 13 residues. CDR3 nucleotides: TGTGCCAGCAGCTTGCCATTACAGACTGAAGCTTTCTTT. Protein: CASSLPLQTEAFF.

This chain links TRBV30 with TRBJ1-5; unclear D gene. V was pared by 1 base and J by 10 bases, with 17 bases between. The CDR3 extends over 14 amino acids. CDR1 and CDR2 from the germline V gene are GTSNPN and SVGIG (reference sequence). CDR3 residues: CAWSGQIAREPQHF. The CDR3 DNA is TGTGCCTGGAGTGGTCAGATAGCCCGAGAACCCCAGCATTTT.

The chain links TRBV18 to TRBJ1-1; D possibly corresponds to TRBD1 (5 bases). This CDR3 comprises 14 residues. The V gene lost 1 base and the J gene lost 4 bases, with 10 bases spanning the gap. CDR1 and CDR2 from the germline V gene are KGHSH and LQKENI. Written as DNA, the CDR3 is TGTGCCAGCTCACCACTGGGGAGGGGCACTGAAGCTTTCTTT. This codes for CASSPLGRGTEAFF.

The chain is built from TRBV11-2 and TRBJ2-2; 9 bases are shared with TRBD1. The V gene's germline CDR1 is SGHAT and CDR2 FQNNGV. V trimming: 5 bases; J trimming: 3 bases; junction bases outside the gene matches: 4. This CDR3 is built from 15 residues. In nucleotides, the CDR3 is TGTGCCAGCAGCCCCACAGGGGGCGACACCGGGGAGCTGTTTTTT. Translation gives CASSPTGGDTGELFF.

In its sample, this clone was seen once. One end of the junction does not line up with germline, which may come from a read error. The chain employs TRBV7-7 and TRBJ2-5; 9 positions agree with TRBD1. Germline V gene data show CDR1 as SSHAT and CDR2 as FNYEAQ (reference sequence). There are 15 residues in the CDR3. In nucleotides, the CDR3 is TGTGCTAGCAGCCAAGGGACAGGGTTCCAAGAGACCCAGTACTTC. It is translated as CASSQGTGFQETQYF.

This chain joins TRBV5-3 and TRBJ2-3; the D gene is possibly TRBD2 (6 bases). TRBV5-3 is labeled an ORF, and its function is uncertain. The CDR3 loop spans 14 amino acids. Deletions cut 6 bases from V and 2 bases from J, with 13 bases between. The CDR3: CARMWASDTDTQYF. The CDR3 region has the DNA TGTGCCAGAATGTGGGCTAGCGACACAGATACGCAGTATTTT.

The V and J genes are TRBV24-1 and TRBJ1-2, with 8 bases matching TRBD1. This CDR3 is built from 13 residues. The V segment lost 7 bases and the J segment 10 bases; nucleotides outside the gene matches: 10. Germline values: CDR1 KGHDR, CDR2 SFDVKD. For the CDR3, the DNA is TGTGCCACCAGCGAGGACAGGGACGACGACTACACCTTC. Translation gives CATSEDRDDDYTF.

V gene TRBV19 combines with J gene TRBJ2-3; 10 bases map to TRBD2. The trim removed 7 bases at V and 5 bases at J, leaving 15 bases unmatched. The CDR3 spans 17 residues. The germline CDR1 and CDR2 sequences are LNHDA and SQIVND (reference sequence). Written as DNA, the CDR3 is TGTGCCAGTAACAAACCGGGAGCGGGAGGGCCTGTAGATACGCAGTATTTT. This encodes CASNKPGAGGPVDTQYF. Based on the CDR3 plus reference TRBV19 and TRBJ2-3, the full variable domain is DGGITQSPKYLFRKEGQNVTLSCEQNLNHDAMYWYRQDPGQGLRLIYYSQIVNDFQKGDIAEGYSVSREKKESFPLTVTSAQKNPTAFYLCASNKPGAGGPVDTQYFGPGTRLTVL.

The chain links TRBV28 to TRBJ2-3; 8 bases line up with TRBD2. Trimming cost V 9 bases and J 6 bases; bases outside gene matches: 14. The germline V gene has CDR1 MDHEN and CDR2 SYDVKM. CDR3 length: 15 amino acids. CDR3 amino acids: CASRMGTSLGDTQYF. The CDR3 bases are TGTGCCAGTCGGATGGGGACTAGTTTAGGTGATACGCAGTATTTT.

This clone was recorded once. The V call is TRBV13, the J call TRBJ2-5; a possible D gene is TRBD2 (5 bases). Trimming took off 2 bases at V and 4 bases at J, with 11 bases between the two ends. The germline V gene encodes CDR1 PRHDT and CDR2 FYEKMQ (reference sequence). This CDR3 has 14 residues. CDR3 sequence reads: CASSLTVGRETQYF. The CDR3 DNA sequence: TGTGCCAGCAGCTTAACAGTTGGGAGAGAGACCCAGTACTTC.

The gene calls are TRBV7-9 and TRBJ1-1; 7 bases align to TRBD1. After removal of 5 bases from V and 0 bases from J, the junction contained 3 bases not matched to a gene. The V gene's germline CDR1 is SEHNR and CDR2 FQNEAQ (reference sequence). The CDR3 runs to 14 residues. CDR3 residues: CASSPGQLNTEAFF. The CDR3 coding sequence is TGTGCCAGCAGCCCGGGACAGCTGAACACTGAAGCTTTCTTT.

The chain couples TRBV11-2 to TRBJ2-2; possibly TRBD1 for D (6 bases). The germline CDR1 and CDR2 sequences are SGHAT and FQNNGV. The ends were cut back, 4 bases at V and 4 bases at J, with 25 bases in the middle. The CDR3 is 19 residues long. CDR3 DNA: TGTGCCAGCAGCTCCCAAGCCGGGACATGGATCCGCATCACCGGGGAGCTGTTTTTT. Translation: CASSSQAGTWIRITGELFF. Filled out from reference TRBV11-2 and TRBJ2-2, the complete variable domain reads EAGVAQSPRYKIIEKRQSVAFWCNPISGHATLYWYQQILGQGPKLLIQFQNNGVVDDSQLPKDRFSAERLKGVDSTLKIQPAKLEDSAVYLCASSSQAGTWIRITGELFFGEGSRLTVL.

This chain's CDR3 is CASSVQDNQPQHF. CDR3 DNA: TGTGCCAGCAGTGTCCAGGACAATCAGCCCCAGCATTTT. V usage is TRBV27 and J usage is TRBJ1-5; no firm D call. The germline gives CDR1 MNHEY, CDR2 SMNVEV (reference sequence). The germline V and J ends were trimmed by 5 bases and 3 bases, with 8 bases remaining between them. CDR3 length: 13 residues.

This rearrangement joins TRBV6-5 to TRBJ1-3; D might be TRBD1 (6 bases). CDR3 length: 15 amino acids. The germline gives CDR1 MNHEY, CDR2 SVGAGI. The V and J ends lost 6 bases and 0 bases respectively, with 12 bases between them. CDR3 bases: TGTGCCAGCAGGGACAGCCCAAGCTCTGGAAACACCATATATTTT. Its translation: CASRDSPSSGNTIYF.

In this sample, this clone turned up a few times. This chain connects TRBV11-2 to TRBJ2-7, with 12 bases that match TRBD2. The trim removed 3 bases at V and 7 bases at J, leaving 4 bases unmatched. Germline values: CDR1 SGHAT, CDR2 FQNNGV. The CDR3 is 14 amino acids. CDR3 region: CASSFMTSGREQYF. The CDR3 coding sequence is TGTGCCAGCAGCTTTATGACTAGCGGGAGAGAGCAGTACTTC.

The chain uses TRBV2 and TRBJ2-3; 10 bases fit TRBD2. With V trimmed by 8 bases and J by 3 bases, 2 bases remained unmatched. Germline assignment: CDR1 SNHLY and CDR2 FYNNEI. CDR3 size: 13 residues. The CDR3 loop is CASQREGTDTQYF. In DNA form, the CDR3 reads TGTGCCAGCCAGCGGGAGGGTACAGATACGCAGTATTTT.

This chain uses TRBV28 with TRBJ2-7, with 14 positions matching TRBD2. The V segment lost 1 base and the J segment 3 bases; nucleotides outside the gene matches: 2. From germline, CDR1 is MDHEN and CDR2 SYDVKM. The length of the CDR3 is 16 residues. In DNA form, the CDR3 reads TGTGCCAGCAGTTTATACGGGACTAGCGGGAGCTACGAGCAGTACTTC. It encodes CASSLYGTSGSYEQYF.

This clone was seen a single time. V usage is TRBV3-1 (or the pseudogene TRBV3-2) and J usage is TRBJ2-7, with 8 nucleotides matching TRBD2. J gave up 4 bases and V 1 base, and 9 bases lay outside the gene matches. The CDR3 is 16 amino acids. Germline CDR1 and CDR2: LGHDT and YNNKEL (reference sequence). The CDR3 sequence: CASSQAPAGVRYEQYF. The CDR3 region has the DNA TGTGCCAGCAGCCAAGCCCCAGCGGGAGTACGGTACGAGCAGTACTTC.

The rearrangement joins TRBV30 to TRBJ2-6; 9 positions agree with TRBD1. Trimming took 6 bases from V and 0 from J; bases not matched to a gene: 9. Germline CDR1 is GTSNPN and CDR2 is SVGIG (reference sequence). The CDR3 has 17 residues. The CDR3 sequence is CACNTGGPLSGANVLTF. For the CDR3, the DNA is TGTGCCTGTAATACAGGGGGCCCCCTCTCTGGGGCCAACGTCCTGACTTTC.

The chain couples TRBV5-1 to TRBJ1-3; 7 nucleotides agree with TRBD1. Unmatched junction bases numbered 6, after V lost 3 bases and J lost 3 bases. The CDR3 totals 15 residues. Germline CDR1 is SGHRS and CDR2 is YFSETQ. DNA for the CDR3: TGCGCCAGCAGCTCCGGGACAGTGCGTGGAAACACCATATATTTT. Its protein is CASSSGTVRGNTIYF.

The chain is built from TRBV30 and TRBJ1-5, with 7 bases fitting TRBD1. The germline CDR1 and CDR2 sequences are GTSNPN and SVGIG (reference sequence). The CDR3 contains 14 residues. With 0 bases clipped from V and 7 bases from J, the junction kept 6 bases outside the gene matches. CDR3 sequence (DNA): TGTGCCTGGAGTGTGATGACAGGGCGACAGCCCCAGCATTTT. It is translated as CAWSVMTGRQPQHF.

The chain carries TRBV7-9 and TRBJ1-3; perhaps TRBD1 as D (6 bases). Germline CDR1 reads SEHNR; CDR2 reads FQNEAQ (reference sequence). V was cut by 1 base and J by 7 bases, with 17 bases left in between. This CDR3 has 16 residues. The CDR3 protein is CASSLESGGLGNTIYF. The CDR3 coding sequence is TGTGCCAGCAGCTTAGAATCTGGGGGCCTTGGGAACACCATATATTTT.

This clone was counted only a few times. DNA for the CDR3: TGTGCCAGCAGCTTAGATCCGGGAAACTCTGGAAACACCATATATTTT. Protein: CASSLDPGNSGNTIYF. The V and J genes are TRBV11-2 and TRBJ1-3, with D hard to call. V was clipped by 0 bases and J by 0 bases, with 9 bases between them. CDR1 and CDR2 from the germline V gene are SGHAT and FQNNGV. CDR3 length equals 16 residues.

This clone was seen once. This rearrangement joins TRBV7-3 to TRBJ2-1; D perhaps matches TRBD2 (5 bases). Per the germline V gene, CDR1 is SGHTA and CDR2 is FQGTGA. V was cut by 2 bases and J by 5 bases, with 13 bases left in between. This CDR3 spans 15 amino acids. In nucleotides, the CDR3 is TGTGCCAGCAGCTTAGAGCATCGGGATAACAATGAGCAGTTCTTC. It codes for CASSLEHRDNNEQFF.

The CDR3 loop is CASSPEGYNEQFF. CDR3 sequence (DNA): TGTGCCAGTAGTCCTGAGGGTTACAATGAGCAGTTCTTC. This sequence joins TRBV19 and TRBJ2-1, with a possible D match to TRBD2 (5 bases). The CDR3 contains 13 residues. The germline V and J ends were trimmed by 5 bases and 4 bases, with 9 bases remaining between them. CDR1 and CDR2 (germline): LNHDA, SQIVND (reference sequence).

V is TRBV13 and J is TRBJ2-5; D not resolved. Germline CDR1 reads PRHDT; CDR2 reads FYEKMQ (reference sequence). The CDR3 is 12 residues long. Trimming cost V 5 bases and J 0 bases, with 4 bases left between them. The CDR3 bases are TGTGCCAGCAGCCGGGACCAAGAGACCCAGTACTTC. This gives the protein CASSRDQETQYF.

This chain uses TRBV6-4 with TRBJ2-2; D may be TRBD1 (6 bases). The V gene's germline CDR1 is MRHNA and CDR2 SNTAGT. The CDR3 length is 15 residues. Trimming took off 7 bases at V and 7 bases at J, with 19 bases between the two ends. The CDR3 reads CASTLGAGAGGELFF. CDR3 nucleotide sequence: TGTGCCAGCACCCTCGGGGCAGGGGCCGGCGGGGAGCTGTTTTTT.

V and J are TRBV27 and TRBJ2-7; 8 bases agree with TRBD2. CDR3 length equals 13 residues. Trimming cost V 2 bases and J 6 bases; bases outside gene matches: 3. CDR1 MNHEY and CDR2 SMNVEV come from the germline V gene (reference sequence). The CDR3, as DNA: TGTGCCAGCAGTTTACCTGCGGGGGGCGAGCAGTACTTC. Its protein product is CASSLPAGGEQYF.

The gene calls are TRBV6-5 and TRBJ1-1; no firm D call. Trimming cost V 7 bases and J 11 bases, with 14 bases left between them. CDR3 length: 11 amino acids. CDR1 and CDR2 from the germline V gene are MNHEY and SVGAGI. The CDR3 bases are TGTGCCAGCACTTTGGACTCGGCGGCTTTCTTT. Residues: CASTLDSAAFF.

The chain carries TRBV20-1 and TRBJ2-2; the D gene is possibly TRBD2 (6 bases). The CDR3 has 12 residues. Germline V CDR1 and CDR2: DFQATT, SNEGSKA (reference sequence). Trimming cost V 3 bases and J 5 bases, with 7 bases left between them. The CDR3 reads CSASRGTGELFF. The CDR3, as DNA: TGCAGTGCTAGTCGGGGGACCGGGGAGCTGTTTTTT.